This T cell receptor beta chain originates from a study of shared clonotypes between healthy human individuals. The CDR3 loop spans 14 amino acids. The V and J ends lost 4 bases and 6 bases respectively, with 15 bases between them. The germline CDR1 and CDR2 sequences are SGHAT and FQNNGV. General observations from the study: Generally, naive subsets came out with larger estimated richness than memory subsets.

Regarding this clone: Its antigen remains unknown.

At the deep level, the assay was run. Some clones are missing from TCRdb's copy, which holds only in-frame ones; the method was immunoSEQ multiplex PCR. The sample includes about 1 million clones, approximately 80% seen only once; the top ten take more than 0.45%. A split of CD4+ cells into CD45RA+ naive and CD45RA-negative memory subsets was performed. The TCR comes from a man between 18 and 29 years old in good health. Some clones in this sample may be carry-over from other donors' samples. Sequencing was carried out using memory CD4+ T cells from PBMCs. Regarding subset: CD45RA-negative fraction. The rearrangement uses TRBV11-2 and TRBJ2-5; a weak D match, TRBD1 (5 bases). The CDR3 sequence: CASSSTRGRQTQYF. In DNA form, the CDR3 reads TGTGCCAGCAGCTCAACAAGGGGAAGACAGACCCAGTACTTC.